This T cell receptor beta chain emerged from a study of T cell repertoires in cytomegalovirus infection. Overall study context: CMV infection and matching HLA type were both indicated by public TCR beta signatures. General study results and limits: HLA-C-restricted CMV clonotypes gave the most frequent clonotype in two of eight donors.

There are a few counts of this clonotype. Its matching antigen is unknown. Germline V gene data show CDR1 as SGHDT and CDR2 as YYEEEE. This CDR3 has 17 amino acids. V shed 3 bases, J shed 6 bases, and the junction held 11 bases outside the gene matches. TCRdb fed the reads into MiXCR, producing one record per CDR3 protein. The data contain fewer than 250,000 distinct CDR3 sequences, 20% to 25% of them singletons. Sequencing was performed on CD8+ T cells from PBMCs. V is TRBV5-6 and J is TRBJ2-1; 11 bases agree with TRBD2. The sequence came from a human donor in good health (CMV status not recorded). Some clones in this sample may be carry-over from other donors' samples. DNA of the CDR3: TGTGCCAGCAGCTCAGGCGGCCTAGCGGGGGGCGCCAATGAGCAGTTCTTC. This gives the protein CASSSGGLAGGANEQFF.